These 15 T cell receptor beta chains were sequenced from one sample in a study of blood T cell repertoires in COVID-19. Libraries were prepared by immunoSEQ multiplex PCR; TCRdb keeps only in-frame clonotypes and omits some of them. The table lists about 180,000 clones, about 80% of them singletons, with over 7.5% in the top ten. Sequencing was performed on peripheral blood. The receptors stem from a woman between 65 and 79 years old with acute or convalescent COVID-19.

CDR3 in amino acids: CASSVGAGSSYNSPLHF. The CDR3 nucleotides are TGTGCCAGCAGCGTAGGGGCGGGGAGCTCCTATAATTCACCCCTCCACTTT. The rearrangement uses TRBV9 and TRBJ1-6; D not resolved. Germline V gives CDR1 SGDLS, CDR2 YYNGEE. This CDR3 is built from 17 residues. Trimming took off 0 bases at V and 0 bases at J, with 10 bases between the two ends.

CDR3 nucleotide sequence: TGTGCCAGCTTGGAGGGACAGCCGCGTTCCGGCTACACCTTC. Translated, it gives CASLEGQPRSGYTF. The chain is built from TRBV6-6 and TRBJ1-2, with 7 bases that match TRBD1. Looked up from germline, CDR1 is MNHNY and CDR2 is SVGAGI (reference sequence). This CDR3 region has 14 residues. After removal of 8 bases from V and 8 bases from J, the junction contained 14 bases not matched to a gene.

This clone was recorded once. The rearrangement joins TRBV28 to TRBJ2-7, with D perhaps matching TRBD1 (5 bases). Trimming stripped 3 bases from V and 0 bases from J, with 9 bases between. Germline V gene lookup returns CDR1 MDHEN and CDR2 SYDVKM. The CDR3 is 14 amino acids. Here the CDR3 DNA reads TGTGCCAGCAGTTTTGCAGGGTACTCCTACGAGCAGTACTTC. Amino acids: CASSFAGYSYEQYF. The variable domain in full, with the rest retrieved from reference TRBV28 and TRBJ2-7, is DVKVTQSSRYLVKRTGEKVFLECVQDMDHENMFWYRQDPGLGLRLIYFSYDVKMKEKGDIPEGYSVSREKKERFSLILESASTNQTSMYLCASSFAGYSYEQYFGPGTRLTVT.

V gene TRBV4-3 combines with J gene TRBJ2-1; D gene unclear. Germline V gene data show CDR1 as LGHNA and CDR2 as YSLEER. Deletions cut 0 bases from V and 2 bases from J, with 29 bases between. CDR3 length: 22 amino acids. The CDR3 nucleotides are TGCGCCAGCAGCCAAGATCTGCCAGCTAGAAATCGATATAGCCCAACCTACAATGAGCAGTTCTTC. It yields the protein CASSQDLPARNRYSPTYNEQFF.

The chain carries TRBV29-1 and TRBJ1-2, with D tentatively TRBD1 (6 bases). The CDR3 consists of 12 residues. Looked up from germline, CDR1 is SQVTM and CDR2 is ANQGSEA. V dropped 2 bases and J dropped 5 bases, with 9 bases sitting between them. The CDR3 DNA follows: TGCAGCGTTGAAAACAGGGATTATGGCTACACCTTC. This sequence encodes CSVENRDYGYTF. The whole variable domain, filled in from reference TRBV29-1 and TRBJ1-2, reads SAVISQKPSRDICQRGTSLTIQCQVDSQVTMMFWYRQQPGQSLTLIATANQGSEATYESGFVIDKFPISRPNLTFSTLTVSNMSPEDSSIYLCSVENRDYGYTFGSGTRLTVV.

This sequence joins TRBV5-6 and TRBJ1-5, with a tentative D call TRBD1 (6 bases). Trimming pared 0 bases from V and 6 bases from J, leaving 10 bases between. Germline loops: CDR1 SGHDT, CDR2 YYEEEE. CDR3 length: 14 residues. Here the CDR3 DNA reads TGTGCCAGCAGCTTGGTCAGGGGAAGTCAGCCCCAGCATTTT. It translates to CASSLVRGSQPQHF.

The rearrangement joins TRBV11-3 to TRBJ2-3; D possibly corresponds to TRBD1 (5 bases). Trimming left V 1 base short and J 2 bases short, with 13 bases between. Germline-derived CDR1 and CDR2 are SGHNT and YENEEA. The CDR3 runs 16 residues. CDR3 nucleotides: TGTGCCAGCAGCTTAGTCGTGACAGAGCTCACAGATACGCAGTATTTT. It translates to CASSLVVTELTDTQYF.

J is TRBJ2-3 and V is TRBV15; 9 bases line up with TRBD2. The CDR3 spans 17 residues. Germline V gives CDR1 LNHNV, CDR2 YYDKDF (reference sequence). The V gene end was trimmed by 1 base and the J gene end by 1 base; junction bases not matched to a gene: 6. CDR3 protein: CATSRVGGGAGTDTQYF. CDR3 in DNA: TGTGCCACCAGCAGAGTTGGCGGGGGGGCTGGCACAGATACGCAGTATTTT.

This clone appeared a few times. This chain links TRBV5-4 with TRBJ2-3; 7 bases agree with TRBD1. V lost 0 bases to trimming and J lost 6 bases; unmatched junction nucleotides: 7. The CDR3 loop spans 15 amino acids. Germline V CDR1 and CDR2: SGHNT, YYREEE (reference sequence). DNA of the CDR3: TGTGCCAGCAGCTTGGTAGGGACAGACGCCGATACGCAGTATTTT. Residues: CASSLVGTDADTQYF.

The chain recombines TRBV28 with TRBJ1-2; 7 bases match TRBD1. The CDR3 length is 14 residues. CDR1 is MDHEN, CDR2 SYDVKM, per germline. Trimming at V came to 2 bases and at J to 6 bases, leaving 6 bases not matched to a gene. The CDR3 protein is CASSLQGVSHGYTF. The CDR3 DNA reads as TGTGCCAGCAGTTTACAGGGGGTGTCCCATGGCTACACCTTC.

CDR3 in amino acids: CATREKVGGGLRDEQFF. CDR3 DNA: TGCGCCACCAGGGAGAAAGTAGGCGGGGGGCTTAGGGATGAGCAGTTCTTC. The rearrangement uses TRBV5-1 and TRBJ2-1; 8 bases line up with TRBD2. The CDR3 runs to 17 residues. The junction had 22 bases not matched to a gene; V was cut back by 9 bases and J by 8 bases. Per the germline V gene, CDR1 is SGHRS and CDR2 is YFSETQ.

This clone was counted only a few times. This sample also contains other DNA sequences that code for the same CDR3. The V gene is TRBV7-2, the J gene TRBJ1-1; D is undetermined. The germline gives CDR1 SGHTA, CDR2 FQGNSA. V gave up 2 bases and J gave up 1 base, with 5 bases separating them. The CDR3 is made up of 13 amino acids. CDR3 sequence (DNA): TGTGCCAGCAGCTTAACTGAGAACACTGAAGCTTTCTTT. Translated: CASSLTENTEAFF.

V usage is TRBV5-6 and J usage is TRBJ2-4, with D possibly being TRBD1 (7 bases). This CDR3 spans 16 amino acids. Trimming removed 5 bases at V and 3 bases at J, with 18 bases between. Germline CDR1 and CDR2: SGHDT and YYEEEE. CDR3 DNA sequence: TGTGCCAGCAGTTTCGCGGGGCCAGGGGGCAAAAACATTCAGTACTTC. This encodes CASSFAGPGGKNIQYF.

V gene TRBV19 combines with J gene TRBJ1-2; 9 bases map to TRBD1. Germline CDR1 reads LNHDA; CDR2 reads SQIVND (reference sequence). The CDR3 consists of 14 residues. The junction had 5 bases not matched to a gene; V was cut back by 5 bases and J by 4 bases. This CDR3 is CASSLGQGSYGYTF. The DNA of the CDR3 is TGTGCCAGTAGTTTGGGACAGGGATCCTATGGCTACACCTTC. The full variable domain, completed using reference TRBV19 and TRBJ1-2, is DGGITQSPKYLFRKEGQNVTLSCEQNLNHDAMYWYRQDPGQGLRLIYYSQIVNDFQKGDIAEGYSVSREKKESFPLTVTSAQKNPTAFYLCASSLGQGSYGYTFGSGTRLTVV.

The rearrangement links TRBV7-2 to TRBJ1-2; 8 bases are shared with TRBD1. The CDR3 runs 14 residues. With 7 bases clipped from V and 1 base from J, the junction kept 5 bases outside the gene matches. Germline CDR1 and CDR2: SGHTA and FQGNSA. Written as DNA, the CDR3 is TGTGCCAGCACCGGACAGGGAGGTAACTATGGCTACACCTTC. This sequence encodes CASTGQGGNYGYTF.